A selection of T cell receptor beta chains follows, all from one sample in a study of resident and recirculating memory T cells in vitiligo. Sequencing used immunoSEQ multiplex PCR; TCRdb keeps in-frame clones, though not all of them. This sample has roughly 80,000 clones; approximately 90% occur once, and the top ten carry more than 4.5%. Sequencing was performed on blood. These TCRs come from a male donor with vitiligo. Both conserved end residues are part of each CDR3. A D gene is named only where the DNA matches it firmly. Some rows have no size entry. The others give once, few or many, or a class for an expanded clone.

v_call,clone_size,d_call,j_call,cdr3_length,cdr3_aa,cdr3_nt
TRBV13,.,TRBD2,TRBJ2-5,17,CASSLPGLAGLRETQYF,TGTGCCAGCAGCCTCCCAGGGCTAGCGGGATTGAGGGAGACCCAGTACTTC
TRBV9,.,TRBD1,TRBJ1-5,16,CASSESGTGDNQPQHF,TGTGCCAGCAGCGAATCCGGGACAGGGGACAATCAGCCCCAGCATTTT
TRBV7-6,.,TRBD2,TRBJ2-1,15,CASSSLADSYNEQFF,TGTGCCAGCAGCTCTCTAGCGGACTCCTACAATGAGCAGTTCTTC
TRBV27,.,.,TRBJ1-6,14,CASSFGRGGSPLHF,TGTGCCAGCAGTTTCGGCCGCGGTGGGTCACCCCTCCACTTT
TRBV5-6,.,.,TRBJ1-2,14,CASSPLKINYGYTF,TGTGCCAGCAGCCCCCTTAAAATAAACTATGGCTACACCTTC
TRBV28,.,TRBD1,TRBJ1-2,14,CASSFSRGLGGYTF,TGTGCCAGCAGTTTTAGCAGGGGGCTTGGGGGCTACACCTTC
TRBV5-6,once,.,TRBJ2-7,13,CASSLQGPREQYF,TGTGCCAGCAGTTTACAGGGACCCCGGGAGCAGTACTTC
TRBV6-5,.,.,TRBJ2-3,15,CASSYFAGSMDTQYF,TGTGCCAGCAGTTACTTCGCAGGTAGTATGGATACGCAGTATTTT
TRBV18,once,.,TRBJ2-7,12,CASSPLSYEQYF,TGTGCCAGCTCACCCCTCTCCTACGAGCAGTACTTC
TRBV4-2,.,TRBD2,TRBJ2-3,16,CASSHRSGRLADTQYF,TGTGCCAGCAGCCACCGGAGCGGGAGGCTCGCAGATACGCAGTATTTT
TRBV28,.,TRBD2,TRBJ2-3,16,CASTLWASGRGDTQYF,TGTGCCAGCACCCTATGGGCTAGCGGGAGGGGAGATACGCAGTATTTT
TRBV6-4,few,TRBD2,TRBJ2-3,16,CASSDGSGSGTDTQYF,TGTGCCAGCAGTGATGGGAGCGGGAGTGGCACAGATACGCAGTATTTT
TRBV11-2,.,.,TRBJ2-1,15,CASSLEPGTYNEQFF,TGTGCCAGCAGCTTAGAGCCGGGGACCTACAATGAGCAGTTCTTC
TRBV29-1,.,TRBD2,TRBJ2-7,13,CSPPREAPHEQYF,TGCAGCCCCCCGCGGGAGGCTCCCCACGAGCAGTACTTC
TRBV25-1,.,TRBD2,TRBJ2-1,16,CASSGTSAGAYNEQFF,TGTGCCAGCAGTGGGACTAGCGCCGGGGCTTACAATGAGCAGTTCTTC
TRBV7-9,.,.,TRBJ2-1,17,CASSWSGGLPTYNEQFF,TGTGCCAGCAGCTGGTCTGGCGGCCTCCCAACCTACAATGAGCAGTTCTTC
TRBV5-6,.,TRBD2,TRBJ2-7,13,CASSLDLAGPQYF,TGTGCCAGCAGCTTGGATCTAGCGGGGCCCCAGTACTTC
TRBV9,once,TRBD2,TRBJ2-3,18,CASSMSGRALEGTDTQYF,TGTGCCAGCAGCATGAGCGGGAGGGCCCTCGAAGGCACAGATACGCAGTATTTT
TRBV6-5,.,TRBD1,TRBJ1-1,16,CASSYSTGEVNTEAFF,TGTGCCAGCAGTTACTCGACAGGGGAGGTGAACACTGAAGCTTTCTTT
TRBV7-9,.,.,TRBJ1-2,14,CASSSGASNYGYTF,TGTGCCAGCAGCTCAGGGGCCTCTAACTATGGCTACACCTTC
TRBV5-6,.,TRBD1,TRBJ1-4,14,CASSLGTGDEKLFF,TGTGCCAGCAGCTTGGGGACAGGGGATGAAAAACTGTTTTTT
TRBV4-1,.,.,TRBJ2-3,14,CASGVRSRTDTQYF,TGCGCCAGCGGAGTCCGGAGTCGAACAGATACGCAGTATTTT
TRBV19,.,.,TRBJ2-4,13,CASSISVRNIQYF,TGTGCCAGTAGTATTAGTGTCCGGAACATTCAGTACTTC
TRBV28,few,TRBD1,TRBJ1-5,15,CASSSYRQGRQPQHF,TGTGCCAGCAGTTCTTACCGACAGGGTAGACAGCCCCAGCATTTT
TRBV4-1,.,.,TRBJ2-7,15,CASSQEGDNFYEQYF,TGCGCCAGCAGCCAAGAGGGGGACAATTTCTACGAGCAGTACTTC
TRBV10-3,.,.,TRBJ2-3,15,CAISAPSESTDTQYF,TGTGCCATCAGTGCCCCTAGCGAAAGCACAGATACGCAGTATTTT
TRBV28,.,.,TRBJ1-5,12,CASRTGNQPQHF,TGTGCCAGCAGAACAGGGAACCAGCCCCAGCATTTT
TRBV7-3,.,TRBD1,TRBJ2-6,16,CASSLGQGGGANVLTF,TGTGCCAGCAGCTTAGGACAGGGCGGTGGGGCCAACGTCCTGACTTTC
TRBV19,.,.,TRBJ1-1,13,CASSRAGHTEAFF,TGTGCCAGTAGTAGGGCGGGGCACACTGAAGCTTTCTTT
TRBV18,few,.,TRBJ1-4,12,CASSLADRELFF,TGTGCCAGCTCGTTGGCGGACAGAGAACTGTTTTTT
TRBV28,.,.,TRBJ1-1,11,CASSFRQEAFF,TGTGCCAGCAGTTTCCGCCAGGAAGCTTTCTTT
TRBV6-5,.,.,TRBJ2-5,16,CASSYSLTASGETQYF,TGTGCCAGCAGTTACTCGTTGACGGCGAGCGGGGAGACCCAGTACTTC
TRBV7-8,.,TRBD2,TRBJ2-1,17,CASSFQWRERVYNEQFF,TGTGCCAGCAGTTTCCAGTGGCGGGAGAGGGTCTACAATGAGCAGTTCTTC
TRBV20-1,.,.,TRBJ1-1,11,CSASQYTEAFF,TGCAGTGCTAGTCAATACACTGAAGCTTTCTTT
TRBV9,.,TRBD2,TRBJ2-7,15,CASSATGGSTYEQYF,TGTGCCAGCAGCGCAACGGGGGGTTCGACCTACGAGCAGTACTTC
TRBV2,.,.,TRBJ2-1,13,CASSAGVGVEQFF,TGTGCCAGCAGTGCCGGAGTGGGAGTGGAGCAGTTCTTC
TRBV18,.,.,TRBJ1-2,14,CASSPPRDTYGYTF,TGTGCCAGCTCACCGCCCCGGGACACTTATGGCTACACCTTC
TRBV2,.,.,TRBJ2-7,15,CASSERLAVTYEQYF,TGTGCCAGCAGTGAGCGTTTGGCGGTGACCTACGAGCAGTACTTC
TRBV7-9,once,.,TRBJ2-7,15,CASSLGLAGNYEQYF,TGTGCCAGCAGCTTAGGGCTAGCAGGAAACTACGAGCAGTACTTC
TRBV7-6,.,TRBD1,TRBJ1-3,16,CASSSRTGTGVYTIYF,TGTGCCAGCAGCTCTCGTACCGGGACAGGGGTATACACCATATATTTT
TRBV19,.,TRBD2,TRBJ2-5,14,CASSMGGYQETQYF,TGTGCCAGTAGTATGGGGGGGTACCAAGAGACCCAGTACTTC
TRBV5-6,once,.,TRBJ2-1,12,CASSLAGGEQFF,TGTGCCAGCAGCTTGGCCGGAGGTGAGCAGTTCTTC
TRBV19,.,TRBD2,TRBJ2-1,17,CASSPPNAGAGYNEQFF,TGTGCCAGTAGTCCTCCGAACGCGGGAGCAGGCTACAATGAGCAGTTCTTC
TRBV2,.,.,TRBJ1-1,16,CASSTDRSRGNTEAFF,TGTGCCAGCAGCACAGATAGAAGCAGGGGGAACACTGAAGCTTTCTTT
TRBV4-1,.,TRBD1,TRBJ1-1,15,CASSLTGTADTEAFF,TGCGCCAGCAGCCTCACCGGGACAGCGGACACTGAAGCTTTCTTT
TRBV4-3,.,TRBD2,TRBJ2-7,18,CASSRSYAEASGSYEQYF,TGCGCCAGCAGCCGCTCCTACGCCGAGGCTAGCGGCAGTTACGAGCAGTACTTC
TRBV28,.,.,TRBJ2-3,14,CASSLLGGTDTQYF,TGTGCCAGCAGTTTATTGGGCGGCACAGATACGCAGTATTTT
TRBV7-2,.,.,TRBJ1-3,12,CASSGHIGTIYF,TGTGCCAGCAGTGGACATATCGGCACCATATATTTT
TRBV27,.,.,TRBJ2-7,15,CASSLSNGIRYEQYF,TGTGCCAGCAGTTTATCGAACGGGATAAGGTACGAGCAGTACTTC
TRBV7-2,once,TRBD1,TRBJ1-2,14,CASSTDRARPGYTF,TGTGCCAGCAGCACGGACAGGGCCCGACCTGGCTACACCTTC
TRBV10-3,.,TRBD1,TRBJ1-2,13,CAIVGQGKYGYTF,TGTGCCATCGTGGGACAGGGAAAATATGGCTACACCTTC
TRBV11-3,.,TRBD1,TRBJ2-5,17,CASSLDLVFARGETQYF,TGTGCCAGCAGCTTAGATCTGGTCTTCGCCAGGGGGGAGACCCAGTACTTC
TRBV6-6,.,TRBD1,TRBJ2-7,14,CASTLTGGLREQYF,TGTGCCAGTACCCTGACAGGGGGCTTGAGGGAGCAGTACTTC
TRBV25-1,.,TRBD1,TRBJ2-1,12,CASATGASEQFF,TGTGCCAGCGCGACAGGGGCAAGTGAGCAGTTCTTC